Listed here are 16 T cell receptor beta chains from one sample, sequenced in a study of identical twins. TCRdb recomputed calls from the 5' RACE reads with MiXCR, one row per CDR3 protein. The sample contains just over 450,000 distinct CDR3 sequences, 13% to 15% of which appear only once. The sample was also reused in another study, on yellow fever vaccine responses in identical twins.

The sequencing sample was made of CD4+ T cells sorted from blood. The receptors were gathered from a woman between 18 and 29 years old in good health.

This clonotype was seen only a few times. The V gene is TRBV29-1, the J gene TRBJ2-3, with 14 bases identical to TRBD2. V was pared by 6 bases and J by 12 bases, with 5 bases of the junction left unmatched. The length of the CDR3 is 12 residues. CDR1 and CDR2 from the germline V gene are SQVTM and ANQGSEA. This chain's CDR3 is CSVGLAGAPQYF. For the CDR3, the DNA is TGCAGCGTGGGACTAGCGGGGGCCCCCCAGTATTTT.

Turning to this clonotype: Given the absence of the conserved phenylalanine or tryptophan at the CDR3 end, a read error is likely. The rearrangement links TRBV27 to TRBJ2-2; 9 nucleotides agree with TRBD1. Per germline, CDR1 MNHEY and CDR2 SMNVEV (reference sequence). V lost 7 bases, J lost 4 bases, and 4 bases stayed unmatched. The CDR3 is 14 residues long. CDR3 protein: CASMMTGGTGELFV. In DNA form, the CDR3 reads TGTGCCAGCATGATGACAGGGGGCACCGGGGAGCTGTTTGTT.

This chain joins TRBV5-5 and TRBJ2-3; 7 bases match TRBD1. Trimming cost V 1 base and J 2 bases; bases outside gene matches: 1. CDR1 and CDR2 (germline): SGHKS, YYEKEE (reference sequence). This CDR3 contains 14 residues. CDR3: CASSLTGDTDTQYF. The CDR3, as DNA: TGTGCCAGCAGCTTGACAGGGGACACAGATACGCAGTATTTT.

The J gene is TRBJ2-5, the V gene TRBV6-1; 10 bases are shared with TRBD2. J was trimmed by 1 base and V by 6 bases; bases with no gene match: 5. The CDR3 totals 15 residues. Per the germline V gene, CDR1 is MNHNS and CDR2 is SASEGT. CDR3 in DNA: TGTGCCAGCAGGGGTAGCGGGGGGTTCCAAGAGACCCAGTACTTC. Encoded protein: CASRGSGGFQETQYF.

The chain uses TRBV23-1 and TRBJ2-7; either TRBD1 or TRBD2 may supply D (5 bases each). TRBV23-1 is an ORF; its function is uncertain. The CDR3 has 18 residues. V was trimmed by 1 base and J by 2 bases, leaving 21 bases between them. The CDR3 loop is CASSQLGTPGRVTYEQYF. The CDR3 nucleotides read TGCGCCAGCAGTCAATTGGGTACCCCGGGACGGGTAACCTACGAGCAGTACTTC.

V gene TRBV4-3 combines with J gene TRBJ2-5; no clear D. This CDR3 has 16 amino acids. Germline loops: CDR1 LGHNA, CDR2 YSLEER. Trimming removed 1 base from V and 4 bases from J, with 16 bases in between. CDR3 sequence (DNA): TGCGCCAGCAGCCAAGTGGCCCCAAGGGTGGGAGAGACCCAGTACTTC. It is translated as CASSQVAPRVGETQYF.

The chain combines TRBV27 with TRBJ2-4; 10 nucleotides align to TRBD1. The germline V gene encodes CDR1 MNHEY and CDR2 SMNVEV (reference sequence). The CDR3 is made up of 14 amino acids. V trimming: 5 bases; J trimming: 16 bases; junction bases outside the gene matches: 14. CDR3 coding DNA: TGTGCCAGCAGTAAACCGGGACAGGGGAGTTCTGAATACTTC. As protein: CASSKPGQGSSEYF.

This clonotype was seen more than once but under ten times. This chain connects TRBV10-3 to TRBJ1-5; D is unclear. Trimming stripped 10 bases from V and 6 bases from J, with 16 bases between. Germline CDR1 and CDR2: ENHRY and SYGVKD. The CDR3 covers 13 residues. The CDR3 region is CATRSKEAQPQHF. In DNA form, the CDR3 reads TGTGCCACCCGGTCGAAAGAGGCTCAGCCCCAGCATTTT.

This clonotype occurred a few times. The V gene is TRBV20-1, the J gene TRBJ2-2; D is ambiguous. CDR1 is DFQATT and CDR2 is SNEGSKA in the germline V gene (reference sequence). The CDR3 is made up of 12 amino acids. Between the trimmed V and J ends, which lost 2 bases and 3 bases, there was a span of 4 bases. In DNA, the CDR3 is TGCAGTGCTAGACTAGACACCGGGGAGCTGTTTTTT. Its protein product is CSARLDTGELFF.

The chain is built from TRBV12-3 or TRBV12-4 and TRBJ2-1; D not resolved. CDR3 length equals 15 residues. Between the trimmed V and J ends, which lost 5 bases and 2 bases, there was a span of 13 bases. The CDR3 DNA follows: TGTGCCAGCAGTCCAAGGGCCGAGGCCTACAATGAGCAGTTCTTC. Encoded protein: CASSPRAEAYNEQFF.

This clonotype was observed a handful of times. This rearrangement joins TRBV20-1 to TRBJ2-5; D is tentatively TRBD1 or TRBD2 (6 bases each). CDR1 and CDR2 from the germline V gene are DFQATT and SNEGSKA (reference sequence). There are 13 residues in the CDR3. Trimming left V 6 bases short and J 1 base short, with 12 bases between. CDR3 DNA sequence: TGCAGTGCCCCGAAGGGGGGCCAAGAGACCCAGTACTTC. It yields the protein CSAPKGGQETQYF.

J is TRBJ1-5 and V is TRBV28, with 9 bases that match TRBD1. This CDR3 has 15 amino acids. CDR1 is MDHEN and CDR2 is SYDVKM in the germline V gene. V was pared by 1 base and J by 5 bases, with 3 bases of the junction left unmatched. As DNA, the CDR3 is TGTGCCAGCAGTTTATTGGGGACAGGGTATCAGCCCCAGCATTTT. Translated: CASSLLGTGYQPQHF.

This clonotype was found a few times. The CDR3 DNA is TGTGCCAGCAGCTCACCCCCACCCACAGATACGCAGTATTTT. It codes for CASSSPPPTDTQYF. The J gene is TRBJ2-3, the V gene TRBV7-2; D is unclear. V was trimmed by 4 bases and J by 2 bases, leaving 10 bases between them. Looked up from germline, CDR1 is SGHTA and CDR2 is FQGNSA. This CDR3 region has 14 residues.

This clonotype was found a few times. The genes are TRBV3-1 and TRBJ2-5; D not resolved. V lost 5 bases, J lost 11 bases, and 12 bases lay in between. The CDR3 sequence is 11 residues long. Germline CDR1 reads LGHDT; CDR2 reads YNNKEL (reference sequence). For the CDR3, the DNA is TGTGCCAGCAGCGAAGGACCCCTTCAGTACTTC. Translating gives CASSEGPLQYF.

V and J are TRBV3-1 and TRBJ2-3; 14 nucleotides agree with TRBD2. V shed 6 bases and J 6 bases; nucleotides not matched to a gene: 2. Germline V gene data show CDR1 as LGHDT and CDR2 as YNNKEL (reference sequence). CDR3 length: 14 residues. CDR3 residues: CASRGLAGGDTQYF. In DNA form, the CDR3 reads TGTGCCAGCAGAGGACTAGCGGGAGGTGATACGCAGTATTTT.

V gene TRBV6-1 combines with J gene TRBJ2-2; TRBD1 matches 8 bases. The CDR3 extends over 15 amino acids. Germline trimming cut 6 bases from V and 6 bases from J; bases unmatched to any gene: 9. CDR1 and CDR2 from the germline V gene are MNHNS and SASEGT. CDR3 coding DNA: TGTGCCAGCAGCCTCCCGACAGGGGATGCCGGGGAGCTGTTTTTT. Translated, it gives CASSLPTGDAGELFF.